This T cell receptor beta chain derives from a study of blood T cell repertoires in COVID-19. This CDR3 is 15 amino acids long. V lost 3 bases and J lost 7, with 16 bases in between. The V gene's germline CDR1 is LNHDA and CDR2 SQIVND (reference sequence). Measured with immunoSEQ multiplex PCR; TCRdb has only the in-frame clones, and not every one. The table records approximately 190,000 clones, around 87% of them present only once. The sample was PBMCs or T cells enriched from blood (not recorded which). This chain uses TRBV19 with TRBJ1-5; a possible D gene is TRBD1 (5 bases). The TCR sequence derives from a woman aged 40 to 50 in a cohort exposed to, infected with or recovered from COVID-19 (not recorded which). CDR3 DNA sequence: TGTGCCAGTAGTATCTCAGGGAAAGGTTCGCAGCCCCAGCATTTT. This gives the protein CASSISGKGSQPQHF.